Following are 32 T cell receptor beta chains from one sample sequenced in a study of PD-L1 blockade in urothelial cancer. Clones were sequenced by immunoSEQ multiplex PCR, and TCRdb holds only the in-frame ones, with some missing. The sample carries around 71,000 clones, about 85% recorded once. Time point defined: pretreatment peripheral blood. The sequences come from PBMCs, collected around atezolizumab (anti-PD-L1) treatment. The receptor set was obtained from a man in his forties with urothelial cancer.

This sequence joins TRBV5-8 and TRBJ1-1; D ambiguous. Germline V lookup: CDR1 SGHTS, CDR2 YDEGEE. CDR3 length equals 15 residues. V dropped 0 bases and J dropped 1 base, with 10 bases sitting between them. CDR3 DNA: TGTGCCAGCAGCTTGGGGGCAGAAGGGAACACTGAAGCTTTCTTT. Encoded protein: CASSLGAEGNTEAFF.

The CDR3 bases are TGTGCCAGCAGCTTAGGCGGCTCGGAGACCCAGTACTTC. Residues: CASSLGGSETQYF. The chain links TRBV7-2 to TRBJ2-5, with unresolved D. The CDR3 spans 13 residues. Trimming took 1 base from V and 5 from J, leaving 8 bases between them. CDR1 SGHTA and CDR2 FQGNSA come from the germline V gene.

The sample holds a few counts of this clone. The rearrangement uses TRBV4-3 and TRBJ2-1; TRBD2 is a possible D gene (6 bases). Between the trimmed V and J ends, which lost 0 bases and 8 bases, there was a span of 17 bases. CDR3 length: 16 residues. Germline V gene sequence: CDR1 LGHNA, CDR2 YSLEER. The CDR3 DNA reads TGCGCCAGCAGCCAAGAAGCCGGGGGACGAGTCCATGAGCAGTTCTTC. Translated, it gives CASSQEAGGRVHEQFF.

V usage is TRBV11-2 and J usage is TRBJ1-2, with D hard to call. The CDR3 is made up of 14 amino acids. The germline V gene has CDR1 SGHAT and CDR2 FQNNGV. The V gene lost 0 bases and the J gene lost 2 bases, with 7 bases spanning the gap. The CDR3 here is CASSLDPVNYGYTF. CDR3 DNA sequence: TGTGCCAGCAGCTTAGACCCGGTAAACTATGGCTACACCTTC.

This clone appeared a single time. The chain combines TRBV4-3 with TRBJ1-1, with D unresolved. CDR1 and CDR2 from the germline V gene are LGHNA and YSLEER. Deletions cut 0 bases from V and 5 bases from J, with 19 bases between. The CDR3 totals 17 residues. CDR3 sequence reads: CASSQERLGEEGTEAFF. In nucleotides, the CDR3 is TGCGCCAGCAGCCAAGAGCGTCTCGGGGAAGAGGGAACTGAAGCTTTCTTT.

The chain has TRBV30 and TRBJ1-1, with 9 bases matching TRBD1. This CDR3 has 13 amino acids. Per germline, CDR1 GTSNPN and CDR2 SVGIG (reference sequence). Trimming cost V 0 bases and J 6 bases; bases outside gene matches: 2. The CDR3 nucleotides are TGTGCCTGGAGTGTACAGGGGGCCCCTGAAGCTTTCTTT. Its protein is CAWSVQGAPEAFF.

The CDR3 spells CASSLRRGGNTGELFF. The CDR3 coding sequence is TGCGCCAGCAGCTTGAGGAGGGGGGGCAACACCGGGGAGCTGTTTTTT. The V call is TRBV5-1, the J call TRBJ2-2; D is possibly TRBD2 (7 bases). CDR3 length equals 16 residues. CDR1 and CDR2 (germline): SGHRS, YFSETQ. V was trimmed by 1 base and J by 2 bases, leaving 12 bases between them.

The J gene is TRBJ2-3, the V gene TRBV19; no clear D gene. Trimming removed 7 bases from V and 0 bases from J, with 11 bases in between. Germline values: CDR1 LNHDA, CDR2 SQIVND (reference sequence). This CDR3 comprises 14 residues. CDR3: CASKVSSSTDTQYF. In DNA form, the CDR3 reads TGTGCCAGTAAAGTTAGCTCTAGCACAGATACGCAGTATTTT.

DNA for the CDR3: TGTGCCAGTAGGCGTGAGGCCACCTACAATGAGCAGTTCTTC. This codes for CASRREATYNEQFF. The V gene is TRBV19, the J gene TRBJ2-1; D uncertain. Per germline, CDR1 LNHDA and CDR2 SQIVND (reference sequence). The germline V and J ends were trimmed by 6 bases and 2 bases, with 11 bases remaining between them. This CDR3 has 14 amino acids.

The J gene is TRBJ2-3, the V gene TRBV5-1; 9 bases are shared with TRBD2. J lost 6 bases, V lost 4 bases, and 12 bases had no gene match. From germline, CDR1 is SGHRS and CDR2 YFSETQ. This CDR3 comprises 16 residues. The CDR3 is CASSPGLASPGDTQYF. In DNA, the CDR3 is TGCGCCAGCAGCCCGGGACTAGCCTCTCCGGGGGATACGCAGTATTTT.

The V and J genes are TRBV6-5 and TRBJ2-7, with D maybe TRBD2 (6 bases). The germline V gene has CDR1 MNHEY and CDR2 SVGAGI. This CDR3 has 14 residues. The V gene lost 2 bases and the J gene lost 3 bases, with 11 bases spanning the gap. CDR3 sequence: CASSYGPGVYEQYF. The CDR3 coding sequence is TGTGCCAGCAGTTACGGCCCGGGGGTCTACGAGCAGTACTTC.

The genes are TRBV27 and TRBJ2-7; no firm D call. Germline CDR1 and CDR2: MNHEY and SMNVEV (reference sequence). The CDR3 is made up of 13 amino acids. Trimming removed 6 bases from V and 6 bases from J, with 15 bases in between. CDR3 coding DNA: TGTGCCAGCAGATCCTTGAACAGTTTCGAGCAGTACTTC. It codes for CASRSLNSFEQYF.

There are a few counts of this clone. The chain couples TRBV7-3 to TRBJ2-2; no definite D call. Looked up from germline, CDR1 is SGHTA and CDR2 is FQGTGA. The CDR3 spans 13 residues. Between the trimmed V and J ends, which lost 7 bases and 0 bases, there was a span of 6 bases. CDR3 protein: CASKAPNTGELFF. The CDR3, as DNA: TGTGCCAGCAAAGCGCCGAACACCGGGGAGCTGTTTTTT.

This rearrangement joins TRBV27 to TRBJ2-3; 10 nucleotides align to TRBD2. The CDR3 spans 15 residues. Germline V CDR1 and CDR2: MNHEY, SMNVEV (reference sequence). The J segment lost 4 bases and the V segment lost 6 bases, leaving 7 bases of the junction unmatched. The CDR3 region is CASSPSGGLADTQYF. CDR3 DNA sequence: TGTGCCAGCAGCCCTAGCGGGGGCCTCGCAGATACGCAGTATTTT.

CDR3 in DNA: TGTGCCAGCAGCTTAAGGGGAAGGGGAGAGACCCAGTACTTC. Residues: CASSLRGRGETQYF. The chain joins TRBV7-8 to TRBJ2-5, with D possibly being TRBD1 (5 bases). CDR1 and CDR2 from the germline V gene are SGHVS and FQNEAQ. The CDR3 totals 14 residues. V was clipped by 2 bases and J by 4 bases, with 11 bases between them.

V and J are TRBV30 and TRBJ2-4, with 10 bases aligning to TRBD2. The germline gives CDR1 GTSNPN, CDR2 SVGIG (reference sequence). The V segment lost 5 bases and the J segment 0 bases; nucleotides outside the gene matches: 13. CDR3 length: 18 residues. The chain's CDR3 is CAWQGKREGFLAKNIQYF. In nucleotides, the CDR3 is TGTGCCTGGCAGGGCAAGCGGGAGGGTTTTTTAGCCAAAAACATTCAGTACTTC.

The chain carries TRBV2 and TRBJ2-5; 11 positions match TRBD2. Germline CDR1 and CDR2: SNHLY and FYNNEI. The CDR3 runs 15 residues. V shed 8 bases and J 0 bases; nucleotides not matched to a gene: 5. CDR3 nucleotide sequence: TGTGCCAGCGGGACTAGCGGCCAGTACCAAGAGACCCAGTACTTC. Translated, it gives CASGTSGQYQETQYF.

The chain recombines TRBV2 with TRBJ1-2, with 8 bases identical to TRBD1. The germline V gene encodes CDR1 SNHLY and CDR2 FYNNEI. CDR3 size: 18 residues. Trimming took 6 bases from V and 4 from J; bases not matched to a gene: 19. DNA of the CDR3: TGTGCCAGCAGCCCCGCCTGGCAGGGGGCAAAGGAGGGCTATGGCTACACCTTC. Protein: CASSPAWQGAKEGYGYTF. The whole variable domain, filled in from reference TRBV2 and TRBJ1-2, reads EPEVTQTPSHQVTQMGQEVILRCVPISNHLYFYWYRQILGQKVEFLVSFYNNEISEKSEIFDDQFSVERPDGSNFTLKIRSTKLEDSAMYFCASSPAWQGAKEGYGYTFGSGTRLTVV.

This CDR3 reads CASNGLAGDYEQYF. CDR3 in DNA: TGTGCCAGCAACGGACTAGCGGGAGACTACGAGCAGTACTTC. The V and J genes are TRBV11-1 and TRBJ2-7; the match to TRBD2 covers 13 bases. Germline V CDR1 and CDR2: SGHAT, FQDESV (reference sequence). Losses at the gene ends were 7 bases for V and 3 bases for J; bases not matched to a gene: 3. The CDR3 loop spans 14 amino acids.

The chain links TRBV5-4 to TRBJ2-3; no reliable D call. V was pared by 6 bases and J by 1 base, with 12 bases between. CDR1 SGHNT and CDR2 YYREEE come from the germline V gene (reference sequence). This CDR3 is built from 14 residues. The CDR3 sequence is CASNSRIGTDTQYF. CDR3 nucleotides: TGTGCCAGCAACTCCAGGATCGGCACAGATACGCAGTATTTT.

The chain uses TRBV2 and TRBJ2-2, with TRBD2 matching over 8 bases. The J segment lost 3 bases and the V segment lost 7 bases, leaving 4 bases of the junction unmatched. Germline CDR1 reads SNHLY; CDR2 reads FYNNEI. The CDR3 is 14 residues long. The CDR3 nucleotides are TGTGCCAGCACGGCTAGCGGGTACACCGGGGAGCTGTTTTTT. It yields the protein CASTASGYTGELFF.

This clone was detected only a few times. The chain uses TRBV5-6 and TRBJ2-3, with 8 bases aligning to TRBD2. CDR3 length equals 18 residues. The J segment lost 2 bases and the V segment lost 0 bases, leaving 11 bases of the junction unmatched. Germline CDR1 SGHDT, CDR2 YYEEEE. CDR3 in amino acids: CASSLDLASGPLTDTQYF. The DNA of the CDR3 is TGTGCCAGCAGCTTGGACTTGGCTAGCGGGCCCCTCACAGATACGCAGTATTTT. Full variable domain (missing parts from reference TRBV5-6 and TRBJ2-3): DAGVTQSPTHLIKTRGQQVTLRCSPKSGHDTVSWYQQALGQGPQFIFQYYEEEERQRGNFPDRFSGHQFPNYSSELNVNALLLGDSALYLCASSLDLASGPLTDTQYFGPGTRLTVL.

The rearrangement links TRBV5-1 to TRBJ2-1; D is possibly TRBD2 (6 bases). The CDR3 is made up of 15 amino acids. CDR1 is SGHRS, CDR2 YFSETQ, per germline. Trimming cost V 4 bases and J 7 bases, with 18 bases left between them. The CDR3 loop is CASSQAFTRGNEQFF. DNA for the CDR3: TGCGCCAGCAGCCAAGCTTTTACTCGGGGGAATGAGCAGTTCTTC.

Only one count was recorded for this clone. This chain's CDR3 is CASSLGEVEGRLQGYTF. CDR3 DNA sequence: TGTGCCAGCAGCTTGGGGGAAGTGGAGGGCCGATTACAGGGCTACACCTTC. The chain is built from TRBV7-2 and TRBJ1-2; D might be TRBD1 (5 bases). The germline V gene has CDR1 SGHTA and CDR2 FQGNSA. The germline V and J ends were trimmed by 3 bases and 8 bases, with 25 bases remaining between them. The CDR3 runs to 17 residues.

The chain recombines TRBV5-6 with TRBJ2-3; 8 positions agree with TRBD1. Germline V lookup: CDR1 SGHDT, CDR2 YYEEEE. The junction had 5 bases not matched to a gene; V was cut back by 4 bases and J by 7 bases. The CDR3 covers 13 residues. The CDR3 region has the DNA TGTGCCAGCAGCCCTAGCAGGGGGCATACGCAGTATTTT. It specifies CASSPSRGHTQYF. Full variable domain (rest looked up from reference TRBV5-6 and TRBJ2-3): DAGVTQSPTHLIKTRGQQVTLRCSPKSGHDTVSWYQQALGQGPQFIFQYYEEEERQRGNFPDRFSGHQFPNYSSELNVNALLLGDSALYLCASSPSRGHTQYFGPGTRLTVL.

The chain joins TRBV28 to TRBJ2-7; the D gene is possibly TRBD2 (6 bases). This CDR3 is built from 15 residues. CDR1 MDHEN and CDR2 SYDVKM come from the germline V gene. Deletions cut 5 bases from V and 4 bases from J, with 18 bases between. CDR3 sequence: CASSPQPPEGYEQYF. The CDR3 nucleotides read TGTGCCAGCAGTCCTCAACCGCCGGAGGGATACGAGCAGTACTTC.

The V call is TRBV6-5, the J call TRBJ1-3; D is possibly TRBD1 (5 bases). This CDR3 is built from 12 residues. In germline, CDR1 is MNHEY, CDR2 SVGAGI. The CDR3 DNA is TGTTGGACGGGGGACTACCGAAACACCATATATTTT. Translation gives CWTGDYRNTIYF.

The sample holds a few counts of this clone. V is TRBV4-3 and J is TRBJ2-3, with 7 bases fitting TRBD1. CDR3 size: 16 residues. In germline, CDR1 is LGHNA, CDR2 YSLEER. V dropped 1 base and J dropped 2; count of bases not matched to a gene: 6. As DNA, the CDR3 is TGCGCCAGCAGCCAAGTGTGGGACAGCTACACAGATACGCAGTATTTT. Amino acids: CASSQVWDSYTDTQYF.

This sequence joins TRBV5-4 and TRBJ2-7; 9 nucleotides align to TRBD1. V lost 2 bases, J lost 6 bases, and 6 bases stayed unmatched. This CDR3 is 14 amino acids long. Germline V gives CDR1 SGHNT, CDR2 YYREEE (reference sequence). CDR3 protein: CASSFGTGHSEQYF. Here the CDR3 DNA reads TGTGCCAGCAGCTTCGGGACAGGGCACTCCGAGCAGTACTTC.

The rearrangement joins TRBV18 to TRBJ2-1, with D unresolved. In germline, CDR1 is KGHSH, CDR2 LQKENI. The V gene lost 3 bases and the J gene lost 0 bases, with 9 bases spanning the gap. The CDR3 consists of 15 residues. The CDR3 bases are TGTGCCAGCTCACCGACTTTTAGCTCCTACAATGAGCAGTTCTTC. Residues: CASSPTFSSYNEQFF. Full variable domain (rest looked up from reference TRBV18 and TRBJ2-1): NAGVMQNPRHLVRRRGQEARLRCSPMKGHSHVYWYRQLPEEGLKFMVYLQKENIIDESGMPKERFSAEFPKEGPSILRIQQVVRGDSAAYFCASSPTFSSYNEQFFGPGTRLTVL.

The rearrangement uses TRBV7-9 and TRBJ2-1; 8 bases align to TRBD2. Trimming at V came to 5 bases and at J to 9 bases, leaving 12 bases not matched to a gene. CDR3 length equals 15 residues. Germline CDR1 is SEHNR and CDR2 is FQNEAQ (reference sequence). The CDR3 loop reads CASSQAGVDWGEQFF. In DNA, the CDR3 is TGTGCCAGCAGCCAAGCGGGAGTGGATTGGGGTGAGCAGTTCTTC.

The chain joins TRBV2 to TRBJ1-2, with a tentative D call TRBD1 (6 bases). The germline gives CDR1 SNHLY, CDR2 FYNNEI. Trimming stripped 7 bases from V and 8 bases from J, with 17 bases between. CDR3 length equals 13 residues. The CDR3 sequence is CASNPGGRRGYTF. The DNA for the CDR3 is TGTGCCAGCAACCCCGGGGGGCGTCGGGGCTACACCTTC.